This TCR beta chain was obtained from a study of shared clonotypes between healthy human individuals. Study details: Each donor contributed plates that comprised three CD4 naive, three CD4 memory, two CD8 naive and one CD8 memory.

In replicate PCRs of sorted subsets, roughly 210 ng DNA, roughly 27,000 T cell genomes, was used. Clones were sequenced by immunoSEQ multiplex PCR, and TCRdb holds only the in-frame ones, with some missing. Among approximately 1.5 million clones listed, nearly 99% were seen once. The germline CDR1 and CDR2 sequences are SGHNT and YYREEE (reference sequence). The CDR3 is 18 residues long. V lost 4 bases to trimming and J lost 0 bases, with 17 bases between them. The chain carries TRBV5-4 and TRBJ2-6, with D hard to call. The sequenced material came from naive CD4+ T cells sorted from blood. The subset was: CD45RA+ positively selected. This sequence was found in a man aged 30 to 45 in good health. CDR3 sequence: CASSPPRSGSSGANVLTF. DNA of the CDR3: TGTGCCAGCAGCCCCCCTCGGAGTGGGTCCTCTGGGGCCAACGTCCTGACTTTC.